The clone carrying this TCR beta chain was seen more than once but under ten times. Its antigen remains unknown. Germline CDR1 SEHNR, CDR2 FQNEAQ (reference sequence). V dropped 5 bases and J dropped 2 bases, with 13 bases sitting between them. The length of the CDR3 is 15 residues. This specimen belongs to a study of cytomegalovirus exposure and HLA in healthy donors. The study, taken as a whole, reports: Indistinguishability led to the exclusion of some V segments, TRBV6-2 and TRBV6-3 included. A later analysis found most CMV-associated TCR beta chains apparently HLA-restricted. In an earlier analysis, productive rearrangement rates for most beta V segments clustered near 87% or 30%.

Among the donors, all were healthy bone marrow donors. A multiplex PCR was run with 60 Vbeta primers and 13 Jbeta primers. TCRdb's copy holds only in-frame clones and misses some; the assay was immunoSEQ multiplex PCR. Here the sample spans 200,000 to 250,000 clones, around 70% being singletons. The clonotype comes from a man between 35 and 55 years old in good health and CMV-seropositive. Source material: PBMCs. This sequence joins TRBV7-9 and TRBJ1-3, with D possibly matching TRBD1 (5 bases). The DNA of the CDR3 is TGTGCCAGCAGCGCCCTGGGGCAGGCTGGAAACACCATATATTTT. Amino acid sequence: CASSALGQAGNTIYF.